The rows below give T cell receptor beta chains drawn from one sample of a study of T cell changes during pregnancy in multiple sclerosis. The method was immunoSEQ multiplex PCR; TCRdb's version includes in-frame clones alone and lacks a portion of them. Of about 59,000 clones listed, about 93% were seen once; the top ten hold 2.6%. The material sequenced was CD8+ T cells from peripheral blood mononuclear cells, taken in the third trimester of pregnancy. Source of these receptors: a female donor with multiple sclerosis, enrolled in a pregnancy study. The CDR3 runs from the conserved cysteine through the conserved F or W. D genes are given only for firm matches. Part of the rows lack a size; the others show once, few, many or a class for expanded clones.

J	size	D	V	DNA	CDR3
TRBJ2-5	-	TRBD1	TRBV11-2	TGTGCCAGCAGACAGACAGGGAGCCAAGAGACCCAGTACTTC	CASRQTGSQETQYF
TRBJ2-7	-	-	TRBV2	TGTGCCAGCAGTGAAGCGGCCAGTATCGCCTACGAGCAGTACTTC	CASSEAASIAYEQYF
TRBJ2-1	-	TRBD2	TRBV5-1	TGCGCCAGCAGTCAACTAGCGGCTGACAATGAGCAGTTCTTC	CASSQLAADNEQFF
TRBJ2-2	-	TRBD2	TRBV5-5	TGTGCCAGCAGCTTGGAGGCGGGGGCGAACACCGGGGAGCTGTTTTTT	CASSLEAGANTGELFF
TRBJ1-1	few	-	TRBV27	TGTGCCAGCAGTTTTCGTCGGGGTACTGAAGCTTTCTTT	CASSFRRGTEAFF
TRBJ1-2	-	-	TRBV30	TGTGCCTGGAGTAGACAGGCCTATGGCTACACCTTC	CAWSRQAYGYTF
TRBJ2-7	once	TRBD1	TRBV5-4	TGTGCCAGCAGGGAGGGACAGGGGTCTCTCTACGAGCAGTACTTC	CASREGQGSLYEQYF
TRBJ2-7	-	TRBD1	TRBV5-5	TGTGCCAGCAGCTTGGGGACAGGGGGTGGCTACGAGCAGTACTTC	CASSLGTGGGYEQYF
TRBJ2-7	-	-	TRBV5-6	TGTGCCAGCAGCCAGCGGCTGCTACGCTACGAGCAGTACTTC	CASSQRLLRYEQYF
TRBJ2-5	-	TRBD1	TRBV9	TGTGCCAGCAGCGTAGACCCTGCGGGACAGGGAGAAGAGACCCAGTACTTC	CASSVDPAGQGEETQYF